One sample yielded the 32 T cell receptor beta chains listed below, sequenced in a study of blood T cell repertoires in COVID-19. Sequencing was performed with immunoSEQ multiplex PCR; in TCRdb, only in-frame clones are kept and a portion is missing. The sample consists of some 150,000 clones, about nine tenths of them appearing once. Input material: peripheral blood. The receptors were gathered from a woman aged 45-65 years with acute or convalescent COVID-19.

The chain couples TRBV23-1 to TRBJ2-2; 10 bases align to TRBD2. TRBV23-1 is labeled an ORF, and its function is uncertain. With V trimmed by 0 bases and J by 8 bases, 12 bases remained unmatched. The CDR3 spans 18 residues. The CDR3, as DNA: TGCGCCAGCAGTCAATCTAAAGCGGGAGGGCCCCTACCTGGGGAGCTGTTTTTT. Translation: CASSQSKAGGPLPGELFF.

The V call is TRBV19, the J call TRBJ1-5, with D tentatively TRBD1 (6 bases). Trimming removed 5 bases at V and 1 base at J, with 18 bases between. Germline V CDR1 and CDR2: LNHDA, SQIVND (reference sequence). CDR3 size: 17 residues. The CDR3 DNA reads TGTGCCAGTAGTGTCGGGTCCCGAGGGGGAAGCAATCAGCCCCAGCATTTT. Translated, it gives CASSVGSRGGSNQPQHF.

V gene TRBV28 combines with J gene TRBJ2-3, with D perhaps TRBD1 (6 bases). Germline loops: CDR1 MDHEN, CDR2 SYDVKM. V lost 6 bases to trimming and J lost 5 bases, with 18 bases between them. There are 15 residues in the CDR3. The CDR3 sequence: CASSFTGFREDTQYF. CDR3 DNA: TGTGCCAGCAGCTTCACAGGGTTTAGGGAAGATACGCAGTATTTT.

CDR3 sequence reads: CAWSTGGGSYGYTF. CDR3 nucleotide sequence: TGTGCCTGGAGTACAGGGGGCGGGAGCTATGGCTACACCTTC. The chain combines TRBV30 with TRBJ1-2; TRBD1 matches 9 bases. The ends lost 2 bases at V and 4 bases at J; junction bases unmatched: 5. Germline V CDR1 and CDR2: GTSNPN, SVGIG (reference sequence). There are 14 residues in the CDR3.

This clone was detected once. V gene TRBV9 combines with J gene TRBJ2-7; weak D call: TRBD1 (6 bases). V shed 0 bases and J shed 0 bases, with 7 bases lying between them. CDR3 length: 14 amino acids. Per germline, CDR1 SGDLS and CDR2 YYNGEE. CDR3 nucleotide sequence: TGTGCCAGCAGCGTAGGGACAGACTCCTACGAGCAGTACTTC. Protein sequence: CASSVGTDSYEQYF. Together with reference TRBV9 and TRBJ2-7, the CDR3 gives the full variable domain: DSGVTQTPKHLITATGQRVTLRCSPRSGDLSVYWYQQSLDQGLQFLIQYYNGEERAKGNILERFSAQQFPDLHSELNLSSLELGDSALYFCASSVGTDSYEQYFGPGTRLTVT.

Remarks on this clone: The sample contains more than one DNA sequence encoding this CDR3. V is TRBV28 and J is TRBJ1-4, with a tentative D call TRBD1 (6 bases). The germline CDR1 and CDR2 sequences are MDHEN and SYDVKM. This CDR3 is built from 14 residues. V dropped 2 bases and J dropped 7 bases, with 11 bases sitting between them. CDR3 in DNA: TGTGCCAGCAGTTTAGGGGGCACGGTTGAAAAACTGTTTTTT. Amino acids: CASSLGGTVEKLFF.

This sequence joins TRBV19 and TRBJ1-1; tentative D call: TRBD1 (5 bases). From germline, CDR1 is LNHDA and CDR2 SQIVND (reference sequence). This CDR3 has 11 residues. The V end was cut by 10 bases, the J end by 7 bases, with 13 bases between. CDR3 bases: TGTGCCATAGGAGGGGACGGTGAAGCTTTCTTT. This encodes CAIGGDGEAFF. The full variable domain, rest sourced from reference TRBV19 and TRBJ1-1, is DGGITQSPKYLFRKEGQNVTLSCEQNLNHDAMYWYRQDPGQGLRLIYYSQIVNDFQKGDIAEGYSVSREKKESFPLTVTSAQKNPTAFYLCAIGGDGEAFFGQGTRLTVV.

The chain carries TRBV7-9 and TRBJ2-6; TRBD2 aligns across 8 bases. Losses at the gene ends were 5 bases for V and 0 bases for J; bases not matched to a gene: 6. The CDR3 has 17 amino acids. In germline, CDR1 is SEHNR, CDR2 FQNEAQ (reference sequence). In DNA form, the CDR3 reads TGTGCCAGCAGCCCCGTGGCGGGAGGCTCTGGGGCCAACGTCCTGACTTTC. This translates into CASSPVAGGSGANVLTF. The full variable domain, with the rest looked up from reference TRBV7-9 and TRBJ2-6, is DTGVSQNPRHKITKRGQNVTFRCDPISEHNRLYWYRQTLGQGPEFLTYFQNEAQLEKSRLLSDRFSAERPKGSFSTLEIQRTEQGDSAMYLCASSPVAGGSGANVLTFGAGSRLTVL.

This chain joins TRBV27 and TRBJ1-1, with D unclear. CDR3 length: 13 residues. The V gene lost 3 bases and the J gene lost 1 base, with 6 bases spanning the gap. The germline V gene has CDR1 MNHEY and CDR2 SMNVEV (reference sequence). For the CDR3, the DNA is TGTGCCAGCAGTTTGCGGAGGAACACTGAAGCTTTCTTT. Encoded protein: CASSLRRNTEAFF.

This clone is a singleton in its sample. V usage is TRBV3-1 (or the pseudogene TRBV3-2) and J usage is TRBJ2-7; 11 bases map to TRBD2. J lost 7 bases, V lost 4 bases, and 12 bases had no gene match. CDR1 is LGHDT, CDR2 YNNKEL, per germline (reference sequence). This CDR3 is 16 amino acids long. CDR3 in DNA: TGTGCCAGCAGCCTTACGCTAGCGGGGGGACCTCGGGAGCAGTACTTC. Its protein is CASSLTLAGGPREQYF.

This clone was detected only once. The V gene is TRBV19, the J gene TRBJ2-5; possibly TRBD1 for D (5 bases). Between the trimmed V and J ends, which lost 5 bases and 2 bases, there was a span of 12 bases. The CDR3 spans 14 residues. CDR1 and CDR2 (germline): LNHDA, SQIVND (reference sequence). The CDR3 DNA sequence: TGTGCCAGTAGTTACTTGACAGCTCAAGAGACCCAGTACTTC. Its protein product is CASSYLTAQETQYF.

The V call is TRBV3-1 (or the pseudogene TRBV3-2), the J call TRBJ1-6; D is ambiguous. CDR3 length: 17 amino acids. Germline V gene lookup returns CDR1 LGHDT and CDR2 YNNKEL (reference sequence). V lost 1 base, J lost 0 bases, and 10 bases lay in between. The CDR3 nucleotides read TGTGCCAGCAGCCAAGCGGTTCCTAGCTCCTATAATTCACCCCTCCACTTT. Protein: CASSQAVPSSYNSPLHF.

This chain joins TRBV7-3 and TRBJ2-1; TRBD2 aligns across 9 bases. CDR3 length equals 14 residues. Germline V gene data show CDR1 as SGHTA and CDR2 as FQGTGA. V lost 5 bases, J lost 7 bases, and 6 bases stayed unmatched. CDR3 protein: CASSRSGRLNEQFF. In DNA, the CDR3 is TGTGCCAGCAGCCGCAGCGGGAGGTTGAATGAGCAGTTCTTC.

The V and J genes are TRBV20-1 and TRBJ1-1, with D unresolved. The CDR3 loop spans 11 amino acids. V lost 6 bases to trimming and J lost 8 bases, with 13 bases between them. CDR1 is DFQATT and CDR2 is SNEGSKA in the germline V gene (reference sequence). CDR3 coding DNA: TGCAGTGCGGAACCGGGAGAAGAAGCTTTCTTT. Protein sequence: CSAEPGEEAFF.

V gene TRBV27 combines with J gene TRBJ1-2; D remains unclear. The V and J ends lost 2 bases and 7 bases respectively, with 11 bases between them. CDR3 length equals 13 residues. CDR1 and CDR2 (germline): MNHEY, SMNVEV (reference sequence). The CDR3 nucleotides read TGTGCCAGCAGTTTAGGGCAGATGGGTGGCTACACCTTC. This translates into CASSLGQMGGYTF.

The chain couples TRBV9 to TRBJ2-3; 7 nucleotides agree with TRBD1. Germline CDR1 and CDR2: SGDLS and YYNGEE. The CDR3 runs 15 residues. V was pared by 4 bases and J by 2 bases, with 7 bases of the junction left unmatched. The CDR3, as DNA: TGTGCCAGCAGCCCATTGACAGGGTCCACAGATACGCAGTATTTT. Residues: CASSPLTGSTDTQYF.

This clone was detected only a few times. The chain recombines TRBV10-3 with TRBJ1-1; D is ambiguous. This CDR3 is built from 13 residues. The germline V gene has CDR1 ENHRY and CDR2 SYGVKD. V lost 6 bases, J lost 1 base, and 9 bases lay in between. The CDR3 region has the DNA TGTGCCATCAGCCGCCCAGGGAACACTGAAGCTTTCTTT. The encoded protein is CAISRPGNTEAFF.

The CDR3 spells CASSLDDNNAEAFF. The CDR3 DNA reads as TGCGCCAGCAGCTTGGACGACAATAACGCTGAAGCTTTCTTT. The J gene is TRBJ1-1, the V gene TRBV5-1; the D is unclear. In germline, CDR1 is SGHRS, CDR2 YFSETQ. Trimming left V 0 bases short and J 6 bases short, with 12 bases between. This CDR3 is 14 amino acids long.

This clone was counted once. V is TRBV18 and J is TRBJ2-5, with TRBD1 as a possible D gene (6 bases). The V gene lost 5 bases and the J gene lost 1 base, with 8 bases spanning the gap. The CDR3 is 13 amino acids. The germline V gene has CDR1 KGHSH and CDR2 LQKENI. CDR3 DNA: TGTGCCAGCTCAAGGACAGCCCAAGAGACCCAGTACTTC. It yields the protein CASSRTAQETQYF.

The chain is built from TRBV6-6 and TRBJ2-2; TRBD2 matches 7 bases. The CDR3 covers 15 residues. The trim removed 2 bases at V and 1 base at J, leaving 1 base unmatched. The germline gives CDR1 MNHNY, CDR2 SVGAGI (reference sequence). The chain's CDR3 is CASSYGGGNTGELFF. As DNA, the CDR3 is TGTGCCAGCAGTTACGGCGGGGGGAACACCGGGGAGCTGTTTTTT.

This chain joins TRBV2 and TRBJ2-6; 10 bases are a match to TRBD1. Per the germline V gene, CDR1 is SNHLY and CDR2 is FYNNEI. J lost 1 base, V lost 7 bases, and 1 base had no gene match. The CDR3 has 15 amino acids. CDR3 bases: TGTGCCAGCACGGGACAGGGGTCTGGGGCCAACGTCCTGACTTTC. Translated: CASTGQGSGANVLTF.

CDR3 sequence (DNA): TGCGCCAGCAAAAGCGGGGGGGCGTCGAACGAGCAGTACTTC. It translates to CASKSGGASNEQYF. The chain combines TRBV5-1 with TRBJ2-7; 10 nucleotides line up with TRBD2. The CDR3 extends over 14 amino acids. Losses at the gene ends were 6 bases for V and 5 bases for J; bases not matched to a gene: 8. CDR1 is SGHRS and CDR2 is YFSETQ in the germline V gene.

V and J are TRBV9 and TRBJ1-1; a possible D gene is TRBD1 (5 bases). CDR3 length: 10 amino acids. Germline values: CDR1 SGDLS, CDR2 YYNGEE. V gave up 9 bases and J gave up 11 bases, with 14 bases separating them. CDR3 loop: CATVRVDAFF. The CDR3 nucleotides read TGTGCCACCGTCAGGGTAGACGCTTTCTTT.

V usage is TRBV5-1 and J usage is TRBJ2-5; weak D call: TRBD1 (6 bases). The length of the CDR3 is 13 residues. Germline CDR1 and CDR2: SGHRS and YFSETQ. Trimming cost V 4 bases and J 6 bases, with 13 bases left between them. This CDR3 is CASSPGVQQTQYF. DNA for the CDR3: TGCGCCAGCAGCCCAGGGGTCCAGCAGACCCAGTACTTC.

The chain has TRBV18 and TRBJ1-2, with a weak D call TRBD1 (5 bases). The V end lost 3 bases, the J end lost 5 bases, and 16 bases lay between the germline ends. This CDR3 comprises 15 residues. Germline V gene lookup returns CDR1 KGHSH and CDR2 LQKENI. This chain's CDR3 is CASSPEAGRRYGYTF. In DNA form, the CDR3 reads TGTGCCAGCTCACCTGAGGCAGGGAGGCGGTATGGCTACACCTTC.

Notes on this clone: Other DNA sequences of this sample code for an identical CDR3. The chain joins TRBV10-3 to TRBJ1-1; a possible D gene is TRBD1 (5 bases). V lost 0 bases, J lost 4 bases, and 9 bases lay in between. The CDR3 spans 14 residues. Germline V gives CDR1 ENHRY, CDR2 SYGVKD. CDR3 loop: CAISESLGGTEAFF. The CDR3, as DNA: TGTGCCATCAGTGAGTCGTTGGGGGGCACTGAAGCTTTCTTT.

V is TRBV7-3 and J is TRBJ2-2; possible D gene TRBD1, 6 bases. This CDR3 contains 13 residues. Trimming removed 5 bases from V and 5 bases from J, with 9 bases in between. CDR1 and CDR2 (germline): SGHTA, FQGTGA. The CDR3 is CASSLQGTGELFF. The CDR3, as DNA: TGTGCCAGCAGCCTACAGGGAACCGGGGAGCTGTTTTTT.

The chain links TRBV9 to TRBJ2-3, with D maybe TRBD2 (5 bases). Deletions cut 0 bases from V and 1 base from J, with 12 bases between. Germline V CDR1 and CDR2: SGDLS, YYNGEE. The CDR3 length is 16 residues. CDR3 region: CASSVGGNSGTDTQYF. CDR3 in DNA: TGTGCCAGCAGCGTAGGTGGAAATAGCGGCACAGATACGCAGTATTTT.

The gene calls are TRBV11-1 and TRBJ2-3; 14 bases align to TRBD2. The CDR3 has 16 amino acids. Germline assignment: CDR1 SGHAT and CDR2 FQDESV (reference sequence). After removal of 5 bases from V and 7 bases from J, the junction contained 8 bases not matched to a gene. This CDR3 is CASSDRLAGGLNTQYF. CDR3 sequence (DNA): TGTGCCAGCAGCGACCGACTAGCGGGGGGGCTAAATACGCAGTATTTT. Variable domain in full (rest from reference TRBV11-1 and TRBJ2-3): EAEVAQSPRYKITEKSQAVAFWCDPISGHATLYWYRQILGQGPELLVQFQDESVVDDSQLPKDRFSAERLKGVDSTLKIQPAELGDSAMYLCASSDRLAGGLNTQYFGPGTRLTVL.

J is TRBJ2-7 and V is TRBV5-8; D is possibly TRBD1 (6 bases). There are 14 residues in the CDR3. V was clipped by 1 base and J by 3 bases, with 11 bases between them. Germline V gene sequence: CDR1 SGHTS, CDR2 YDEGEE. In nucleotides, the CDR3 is TGTGCCAGCAGCTTGAGACAGGCCAACTACGAGCAGTACTTC. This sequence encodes CASSLRQANYEQYF.

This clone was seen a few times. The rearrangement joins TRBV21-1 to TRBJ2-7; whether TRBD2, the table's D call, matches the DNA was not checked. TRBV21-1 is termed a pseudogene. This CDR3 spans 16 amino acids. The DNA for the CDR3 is TGTGCCAGCAGCAAAGGATCCGGGAGTTCACCCTACGAGCAGTACTTC. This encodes CASSKGSGSSPYEQYF.

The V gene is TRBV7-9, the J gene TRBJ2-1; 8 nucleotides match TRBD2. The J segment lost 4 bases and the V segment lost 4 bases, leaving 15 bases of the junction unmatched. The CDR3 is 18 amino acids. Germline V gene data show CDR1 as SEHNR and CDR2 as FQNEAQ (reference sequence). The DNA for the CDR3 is TGTGCCAGCAGCTCCTCAGGGGCAGCGGGGGCCGAGTACAATGAGCAGTTCTTC. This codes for CASSSSGAAGAEYNEQFF.